A single sample is the source of the 28 T cell receptor beta chains below, sequenced in a study of OX40 agonist ivuxolimab in advanced cancers. The method was immunoSEQ multiplex PCR; TCRdb's version includes in-frame clones alone and lacks a portion of them. The repertoire holds tens of thousands of clones, 81% seen once, with 5.5% to 7% in the top ten. The starting material was CD4+ or CD8+ T cells sorted from blood, obtained in a trial of the OX40 agonist ivuxolimab. These receptors all stem from an adult with an advanced solid tumor such as melanoma, head and neck, liver or kidney cancer.

This chain connects TRBV4-1 to TRBJ1-2, with a possible D match to TRBD1 (6 bases). Germline CDR1 is MGHRA and CDR2 is YSYEKL. CDR3 length equals 15 residues. Between the trimmed V and J ends, which lost 0 bases and 4 bases, there was a span of 12 bases. Written as DNA, the CDR3 is TGCGCCAGCAGCCAAGAGGCAGGGGTCGGCTATGGCTACACCTTC. Translating it yields CASSQEAGVGYGYTF.

The chain carries TRBV5-6 and TRBJ2-1; D possibly corresponds to TRBD1 (6 bases). The CDR3 sequence is 15 residues long. V was trimmed by 2 bases and J by 4 bases, leaving 13 bases between them. Per the germline V gene, CDR1 is SGHDT and CDR2 is YYEEEE. CDR3 DNA: TGTGCCAGCAGCTTTTGGACAGAGAATTACAATGAGCAGTTCTTC. Translated, it gives CASSFWTENYNEQFF.

J is TRBJ2-7 and V is TRBV27; tentatively, D is TRBD1 (5 bases). The CDR3 sequence is 12 residues long. V lost 9 bases to trimming and J lost 3 bases, with 12 bases between them. Germline CDR1 reads MNHEY; CDR2 reads SMNVEV (reference sequence). CDR3 loop: CASQGSGYEQYF. The CDR3 bases are TGTGCCAGTCAGGGAAGTGGCTACGAGCAGTACTTC.

This chain's CDR3 is CASSETGGYGYTF. The CDR3 bases are TGTGCCAGCAGTGAAACAGGGGGTTATGGCTACACCTTC. This chain joins TRBV6-1 and TRBJ1-2; 8 nucleotides agree with TRBD1. Germline V CDR1 and CDR2: MNHNS, SASEGT. The V and J ends lost 2 bases and 5 bases, in that order; junction bases with no gene match: 1. The CDR3 is 13 residues long.

This clone was observed a single time. DNA of the CDR3: TGCAGCGTTGAAATACAGGGAGCTGGAAACACCATATATTTT. It codes for CSVEIQGAGNTIYF. The rearrangement links TRBV29-1 to TRBJ1-3, with a weak D call TRBD1 (6 bases). V was shortened by 2 bases and J by 2 bases, with 10 bases between the two germline ends. The germline CDR1 and CDR2 sequences are SQVTM and ANQGSEA. The CDR3 is 14 residues long.

The rearrangement uses TRBV6-1 and TRBJ2-3, with D uncertain. CDR3 length: 13 amino acids. CDR1 and CDR2 (germline): MNHNS, SASEGT. V was shortened by 8 bases and J by 4 bases, with 13 bases between the two germline ends. The CDR3 DNA follows: TGTGCCAGCCAGAAGTCCCTGGCAGATACGCAGTATTTT. Protein product: CASQKSLADTQYF.

The chain links TRBV19 to TRBJ2-7; D uncertain. Germline V lookup: CDR1 LNHDA, CDR2 SQIVND (reference sequence). CDR3 length: 11 amino acids. Deletions cut 5 bases from V and 4 bases from J, with 6 bases between. The CDR3 here is CASSVSYEQYV. The DNA of the CDR3 is TGTGCCAGTAGTGTATCTTACGAGCAGTACGTC.

The gene calls are TRBV5-1 and TRBJ2-2, with 7 bases fitting TRBD1. V shed 6 bases and J 2 bases; nucleotides not matched to a gene: 4. CDR3 length: 14 residues. The germline CDR1 and CDR2 sequences are SGHRS and YFSETQ. The chain's CDR3 is CASTGTDNTGELFF. The CDR3 DNA sequence: TGCGCCAGCACCGGGACAGACAACACCGGGGAGCTGTTTTTT.

V and J are TRBV28 and TRBJ1-2, with a weak D call TRBD1 (6 bases). V lost 6 bases and J lost 0, with 11 bases in between. Looked up from germline, CDR1 is MDHEN and CDR2 is SYDVKM. The length of the CDR3 is 14 residues. As DNA, the CDR3 is TGTGCCAGCAGAGCCCAGGGGACTAACTATGGCTACACCTTC. Protein: CASRAQGTNYGYTF.

The gene calls are TRBV7-2 and TRBJ2-7, with D unresolved. The CDR3 contains 13 residues. Germline values: CDR1 SGHTA, CDR2 FQGNSA. V dropped 5 bases and J dropped 2 bases, with 10 bases sitting between them. CDR3 DNA: TGTGCCAGCAGCCGCGACGGTACCTACGAGCAGTACTTC. Translated, it gives CASSRDGTYEQYF.

The chain is built from TRBV29-1 and TRBJ2-2; D perhaps matches TRBD1 (6 bases). V was shortened by 3 bases and J by 2 bases, with 10 bases between the two germline ends. Looked up from germline, CDR1 is SQVTM and CDR2 is ANQGSEA. There are 14 residues in the CDR3. For the CDR3, the DNA is TGCAGCGTTGACCTACAGGGAAACACCGGGGAGCTGTTTTTT. It specifies CSVDLQGNTGELFF.

This clone was picked up one time. A junction boundary mismatches the germline segment, possibly from a read error. The DNA for the CDR3 is TGTGCCAGCAGTTTAGAGGCTAGCGGGAGTTTGGTGGGGACAGATACGCAGTATTTT. This translates into CASSLEASGSLVGTDTQYF. The V call is TRBV7-9, the J call TRBJ2-3; 10 bases fit TRBD2. The germline gives CDR1 SEHNR, CDR2 FQNEAQ (reference sequence). CDR3 length equals 19 residues. Full variable domain (remainder filled in from reference TRBV7-9 and TRBJ2-3): DTGVSQNPRHKITKRGQNVTFRCDPISEHNRLYWYRQTLGQGPEFLTYFQNEAQLEKSRLLSDRFSAERPKGSFSTLEIQRTEQGDSAMYLCASSLEASGSLVGTDTQYFGPGTRLTVL.

V gene TRBV6-5 combines with J gene TRBJ2-1; no clear D gene. Germline V CDR1 and CDR2: MNHEY, SVGAGI. This CDR3 spans 12 amino acids. Trimming pared 3 bases from V and 5 bases from J, leaving 5 bases between. CDR3 nucleotides: TGTGCCAGCAGTTATATGGACAATGAGCAGTTCTTC. Protein sequence: CASSYMDNEQFF.

V is TRBV6-5 and J is TRBJ2-3; D remains ambiguous. Germline V gene data show CDR1 as MNHEY and CDR2 as SVGAGI. This CDR3 comprises 13 residues. Between the trimmed V and J ends, which lost 8 bases and 11 bases, there was a span of 20 bases. CDR3 amino acids: CASAKGQVEGQYF. The CDR3 DNA follows: TGTGCCAGCGCCAAGGGTCAGGTCGAAGGGCAGTATTTT.

The V call is TRBV4-1, the J call TRBJ2-1; 8 nucleotides align to TRBD1. The CDR3 consists of 16 residues. Germline V lookup: CDR1 MGHRA, CDR2 YSYEKL. J gave up 7 bases and V 3 bases, and 11 bases lay outside the gene matches. CDR3 region: CASSQLGQGRGNEQFF. In DNA, the CDR3 is TGCGCCAGCAGCCAGCTCGGACAGGGTCGTGGGAATGAGCAGTTCTTC.

The V and J genes are TRBV9 and TRBJ2-1; D might be TRBD2 (6 bases). V was clipped by 0 bases and J by 8 bases, with 12 bases between them. The CDR3 length is 14 residues. Looked up from germline, CDR1 is SGDLS and CDR2 is YYNGEE. The CDR3 coding sequence is TGTGCCAGCAGCGTAGGAGCGGAGGGATATGAGCAGTTCTTC. Amino acid sequence: CASSVGAEGYEQFF.

The CDR3 nucleotides are TGTGCCACCGGGGGAGGCCGGGGCACTGAAGCTTTCTTT. The encoded protein is CATGGGRGTEAFF. The chain uses TRBV15 and TRBJ1-1; D possibly corresponds to TRBD1 (5 bases). The CDR3 sequence is 13 residues long. Germline assignment: CDR1 LNHNV and CDR2 YYDKDF (reference sequence). V was pared by 8 bases and J by 4 bases, with 14 bases between.

The V call is TRBV4-2, the J call TRBJ2-3, with 7 bases matching TRBD1. The junction had 3 bases not matched to a gene; V was cut back by 2 bases and J by 1 base. The CDR3 is 15 amino acids. CDR1 LGHNA and CDR2 YNFKEQ come from the germline V gene. CDR3 loop: CASSQTGTGTDTQYF. The CDR3 DNA reads as TGTGCCAGCAGCCAAACCGGGACAGGCACAGATACGCAGTATTTT.

V and J are TRBV5-4 and TRBJ2-4; D is uncertain. This CDR3 has 13 residues. CDR1 and CDR2 from the germline V gene are SGHNT and YYREEE (reference sequence). Trimming removed 0 bases from V and 8 bases from J, with 9 bases in between. CDR3 loop: CASSLAGQDIQYF. The CDR3 nucleotides read TGTGCCAGCAGCTTGGCGGGCCAGGACATTCAGTACTTC. The whole variable domain, remainder taken from reference TRBV5-4 and TRBJ2-4, is ETGVTQSPTHLIKTRGQQVTLRCSSQSGHNTVSWYQQALGQGPQFIFQYYREEENGRGNFPPRFSGLQFPNYSSELNVNALELDDSALYLCASSLAGQDIQYFGAGTRLSVL.

The sample holds one count of this clone. The CDR3 reads CASRTVRTYEQYF. The CDR3 region has the DNA TGTGCCAGCCGGACAGTACGAACCTACGAGCAGTACTTC. This rearrangement joins TRBV6-5 to TRBJ2-7, with D possibly matching TRBD1 (6 bases). CDR1 is MNHEY, CDR2 SVGAGI, per germline. Between the trimmed V and J ends, which lost 8 bases and 2 bases, there was a span of 13 bases. The CDR3 totals 13 residues.

The chain uses TRBV28 and TRBJ2-7; D is undetermined. The CDR3 has 11 residues. The germline V gene encodes CDR1 MDHEN and CDR2 SYDVKM. The V and J ends lost 2 bases and 6 bases respectively, with 5 bases between them. CDR3 in DNA: TGTGCCAGCAGTTTAGGGATCGAGCAGTACTTC. Protein product: CASSLGIEQYF.

The chain is built from TRBV2 and TRBJ2-3; D perhaps matches TRBD2 (6 bases). There are 16 residues in the CDR3. The V and J ends lost 6 bases and 7 bases respectively, with 23 bases between them. Germline CDR1 is SNHLY and CDR2 is FYNNEI. The CDR3: CASRPDGGRRGNTQYF. In nucleotides, the CDR3 is TGTGCCAGCAGACCCGATGGAGGCAGGAGGGGTAATACGCAGTATTTT.

This clone has only one observation. V and J are TRBV7-9 and TRBJ1-5; the D gene is possibly TRBD1 (6 bases). Deletions cut 5 bases from V and 3 bases from J, with 11 bases between. The CDR3 loop spans 14 amino acids. Germline CDR1 reads SEHNR; CDR2 reads FQNEAQ (reference sequence). For the CDR3, the DNA is TGTGCCAGCAGCCCCGACAGGTTCAATCAGCCCCAGCATTTT. Translating gives CASSPDRFNQPQHF.

The V and J genes are TRBV5-1 and TRBJ1-1; D is possibly TRBD1 (6 bases). This CDR3 region has 13 residues. V lost 0 bases to trimming and J lost 4 bases, with 7 bases between them. Germline V gene sequence: CDR1 SGHRS, CDR2 YFSETQ. The CDR3, as DNA: TGCGCCAGCAGCTTGGTCAGGGGCACTGAAGCTTTCTTT. Amino acids: CASSLVRGTEAFF.

This chain joins TRBV5-6 and TRBJ2-3, with D tentatively TRBD1 (6 bases). V was pared by 4 bases and J by 6 bases, with 18 bases between. The germline gives CDR1 SGHDT, CDR2 YYEEEE. This CDR3 has 15 amino acids. The CDR3 loop is CASSQDRSAWDTQYF. CDR3 DNA: TGTGCCAGCAGCCAGGACAGATCAGCTTGGGATACGCAGTATTTT.

The chain recombines TRBV14 with TRBJ1-2; TRBD1 aligns across 7 bases. The V and J ends lost 4 bases and 4 bases, in that order; junction bases with no gene match: 12. Germline assignment: CDR1 SGHDN and CDR2 FVKESK. The CDR3 covers 16 residues. CDR3 in amino acids: CASSRGLTGSGYGYTF. The CDR3 DNA reads as TGTGCCAGCAGCCGAGGACTGACAGGGTCTGGCTATGGCTACACCTTC. Filled out from reference TRBV14 and TRBJ1-2, the complete variable domain reads EAGVTQFPSHSVIEKGQTVTLRCDPISGHDNLYWYRRVMGKEIKFLLHFVKESKQDESGMPNNRFLAERTGGTYSTLKVQPAELEDSGVYFCASSRGLTGSGYGYTFGSGTRLTVV.

The chain combines TRBV5-5 with TRBJ1-4; D is unresolved. CDR1 is SGHKS and CDR2 is YYEKEE in the germline V gene (reference sequence). The CDR3 runs to 18 residues. V was clipped by 3 bases and J by 3 bases, with 21 bases between them. CDR3 protein: CASSYRETPVAANEKLFF. The CDR3 bases are TGTGCCAGCAGCTACCGGGAGACACCCGTTGCAGCTAATGAAAAACTGTTTTTT.

The V and J genes are TRBV7-6 and TRBJ2-2; no clear D. Trimming took 5 bases from V and 3 from J, leaving 7 bases between them. CDR3 length equals 13 residues. CDR1 is SGHVS, CDR2 FNYEAQ, per germline. The CDR3 sequence is CASSIRYTGELFF. CDR3 nucleotide sequence: TGTGCCAGCAGCATTAGATACACCGGGGAGCTGTTTTTT.